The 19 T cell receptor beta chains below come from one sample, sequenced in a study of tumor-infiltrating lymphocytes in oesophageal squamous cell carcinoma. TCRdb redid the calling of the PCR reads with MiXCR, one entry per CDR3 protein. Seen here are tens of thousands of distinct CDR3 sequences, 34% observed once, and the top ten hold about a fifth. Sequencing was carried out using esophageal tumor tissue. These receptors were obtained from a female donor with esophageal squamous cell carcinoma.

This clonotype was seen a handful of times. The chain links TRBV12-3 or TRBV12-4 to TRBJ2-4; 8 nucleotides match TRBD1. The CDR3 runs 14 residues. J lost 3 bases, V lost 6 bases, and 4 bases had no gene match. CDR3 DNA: TGTGCCAGCAGGCGCGGGACAGGCAAAAACATTCAGTACTTC. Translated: CASRRGTGKNIQYF.

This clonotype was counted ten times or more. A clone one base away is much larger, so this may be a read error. In DNA form, the CDR3 reads TGTGCTAGCAGCGAAGGACTAGCGGGAGAGCAGTACTTC. It is translated as CASSEGLAGEQYF. The chain uses TRBV7-7 and TRBJ2-5; 13 bases are shared with TRBD2. CDR1 is SSHAT and CDR2 is FNYEAQ in the germline V gene (reference sequence). The CDR3 is 13 residues long.

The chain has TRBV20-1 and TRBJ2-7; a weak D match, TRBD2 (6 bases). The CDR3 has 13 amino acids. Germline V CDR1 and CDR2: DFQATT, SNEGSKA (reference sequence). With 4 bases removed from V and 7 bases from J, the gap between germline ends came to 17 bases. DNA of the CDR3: TGCAGTGCTAACATCAGACTAGTTGGGGAGCAGTACTTC. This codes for CSANIRLVGEQYF.

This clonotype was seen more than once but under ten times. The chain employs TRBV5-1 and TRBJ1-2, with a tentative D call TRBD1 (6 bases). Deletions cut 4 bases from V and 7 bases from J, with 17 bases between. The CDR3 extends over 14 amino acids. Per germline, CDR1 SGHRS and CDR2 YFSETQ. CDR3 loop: CASSAEQGQGGYTF. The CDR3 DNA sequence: TGCGCCAGCAGCGCGGAACAGGGCCAGGGTGGCTACACCTTC.

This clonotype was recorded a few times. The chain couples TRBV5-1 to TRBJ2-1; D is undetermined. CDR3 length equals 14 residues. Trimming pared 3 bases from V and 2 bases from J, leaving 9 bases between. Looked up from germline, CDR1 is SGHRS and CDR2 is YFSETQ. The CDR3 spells CASSWSAAYNEQFF. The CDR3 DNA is TGCGCCAGCAGCTGGAGTGCGGCCTACAATGAGCAGTTCTTC. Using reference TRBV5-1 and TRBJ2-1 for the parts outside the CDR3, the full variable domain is KAGVTQTPRYLIKTRGQQVTLSCSPISGHRSVSWYQQTPGQGLQFLFEYFSETQRNKGNFPGRFSGRQFSNSRSEMNVSTLELGDSALYLCASSWSAAYNEQFFGPGTRLTVL.

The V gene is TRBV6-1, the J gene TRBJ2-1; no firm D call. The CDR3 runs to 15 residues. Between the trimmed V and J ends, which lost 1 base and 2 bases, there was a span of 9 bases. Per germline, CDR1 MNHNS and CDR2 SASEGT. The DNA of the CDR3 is TGTGCCAGCAGTGAAGTAGTGGCTACCTACAATGAGCAGTTCTTC. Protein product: CASSEVVATYNEQFF.

The CDR3: CASSLGMGDPQETQYF. Here the CDR3 DNA reads TGTGCCAGCAGCTTAGGAATGGGGGACCCCCAAGAGACCCAGTACTTC. This chain uses TRBV11-3 with TRBJ2-7; D is perhaps TRBD1 or TRBD2 (5 bases each). The DNA end is a closer match to TRBJ2-5, so the J assignment may be wrong. This CDR3 contains 16 residues. Germline lookup yields CDR1 SGHNT and CDR2 YENEEA.

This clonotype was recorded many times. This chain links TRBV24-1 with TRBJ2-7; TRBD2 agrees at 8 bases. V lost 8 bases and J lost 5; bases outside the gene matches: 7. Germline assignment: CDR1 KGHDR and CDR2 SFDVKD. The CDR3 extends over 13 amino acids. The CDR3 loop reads CATNRAGEHEQYF. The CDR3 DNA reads TGTGCCACCAATCGAGCGGGAGAACACGAGCAGTACTTC.

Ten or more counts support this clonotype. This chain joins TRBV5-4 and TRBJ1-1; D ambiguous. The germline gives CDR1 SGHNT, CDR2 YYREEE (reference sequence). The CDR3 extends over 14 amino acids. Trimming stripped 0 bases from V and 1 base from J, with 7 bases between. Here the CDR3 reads CASSLAGRNTEAFF. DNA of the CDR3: TGTGCCAGCAGCTTGGCGGGCCGGAACACTGAAGCTTTCTTT.

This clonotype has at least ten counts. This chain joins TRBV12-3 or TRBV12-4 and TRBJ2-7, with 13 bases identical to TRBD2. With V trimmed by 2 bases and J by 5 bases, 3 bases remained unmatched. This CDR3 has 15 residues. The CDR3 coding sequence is TGTGCCAGCAGTTTAACTAGCGGGAGGGAGAACGAGCAGTACTTC. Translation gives CASSLTSGRENEQYF.

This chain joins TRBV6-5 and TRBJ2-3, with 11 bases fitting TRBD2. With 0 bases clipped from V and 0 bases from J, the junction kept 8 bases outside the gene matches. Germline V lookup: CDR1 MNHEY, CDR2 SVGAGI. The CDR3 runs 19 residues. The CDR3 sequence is CASSYSGTSGPTSTDTQYF. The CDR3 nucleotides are TGTGCCAGCAGTTACTCAGGGACTAGCGGCCCCACTAGCACAGATACGCAGTATTTT.

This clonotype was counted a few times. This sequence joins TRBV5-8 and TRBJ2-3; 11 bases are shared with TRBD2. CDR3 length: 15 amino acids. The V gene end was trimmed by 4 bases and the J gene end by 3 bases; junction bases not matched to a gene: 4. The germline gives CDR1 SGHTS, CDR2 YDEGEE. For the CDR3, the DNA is TGTGCCAGCAGCGTAGGGACTAGCGGAACAGATACGCAGTATTTT. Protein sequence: CASSVGTSGTDTQYF.

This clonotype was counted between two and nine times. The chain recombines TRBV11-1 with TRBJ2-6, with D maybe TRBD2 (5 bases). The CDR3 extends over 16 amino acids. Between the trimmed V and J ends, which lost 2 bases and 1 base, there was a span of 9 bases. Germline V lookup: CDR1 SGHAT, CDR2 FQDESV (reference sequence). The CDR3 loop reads CASSLSGGSGANVLTF. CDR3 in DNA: TGTGCCAGCAGCTTAAGTGGAGGATCTGGGGCCAACGTCCTGACTTTC.

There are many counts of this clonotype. CDR3 DNA sequence: TGTGCCAGTAGTATAGGGGGGTTGAAGACCGGGGAGCTGTTTTTT. The encoded protein is CASSIGGLKTGELFF. V is TRBV19 and J is TRBJ2-2; tentatively, D is TRBD1 or TRBD2 (5 bases each). The ends were cut back, 1 base at V and 5 bases at J, with 11 bases in the middle. The germline V gene encodes CDR1 LNHDA and CDR2 SQIVND (reference sequence). CDR3 length: 15 amino acids.

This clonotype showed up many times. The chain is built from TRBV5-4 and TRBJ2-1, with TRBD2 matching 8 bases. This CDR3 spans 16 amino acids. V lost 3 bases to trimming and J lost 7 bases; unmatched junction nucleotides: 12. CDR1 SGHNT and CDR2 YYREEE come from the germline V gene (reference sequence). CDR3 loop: CASSSDLAGIGNEQFF. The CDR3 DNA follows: TGTGCCAGCAGCTCGGATCTAGCGGGCATTGGAAATGAGCAGTTCTTC.

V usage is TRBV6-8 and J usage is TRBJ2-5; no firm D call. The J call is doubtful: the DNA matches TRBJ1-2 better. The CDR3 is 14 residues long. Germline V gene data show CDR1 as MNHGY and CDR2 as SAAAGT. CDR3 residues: CASSSGFSVVGYTF. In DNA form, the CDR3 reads TGTGCCAGCAGTTCGGGATTCTCGGTCGTTGGCTACACCTTC.

The CDR3 here is CASSPSVGSGANVLTF. For the CDR3, the DNA is TGTGCCAGCAGCCCAAGCGTAGGCTCTGGGGCCAACGTCCTGACTTTC. J is TRBJ2-6 and V is TRBV13; no reliable D call. The germline V and J ends were trimmed by 5 bases and 0 bases, with 11 bases remaining between them. The CDR3 is 16 residues long. Germline V CDR1 and CDR2: PRHDT, FYEKMQ (reference sequence).

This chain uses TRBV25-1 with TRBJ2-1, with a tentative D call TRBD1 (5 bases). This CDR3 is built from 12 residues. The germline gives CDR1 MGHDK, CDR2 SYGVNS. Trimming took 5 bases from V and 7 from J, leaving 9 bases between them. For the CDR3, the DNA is TGTGCCAGCAGTAAAGGGGTGAATGAGCAGTTCTTC. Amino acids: CASSKGVNEQFF.

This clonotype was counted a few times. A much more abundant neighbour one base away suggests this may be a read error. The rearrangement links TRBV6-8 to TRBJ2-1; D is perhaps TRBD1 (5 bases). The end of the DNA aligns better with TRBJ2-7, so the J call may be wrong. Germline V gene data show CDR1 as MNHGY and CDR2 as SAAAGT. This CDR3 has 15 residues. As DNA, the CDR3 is TGTGCCAGCAGTGATATGGGGCAGGCTTGGAATGGGCAGTACTTC. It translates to CASSDMGQAWNGQYF.